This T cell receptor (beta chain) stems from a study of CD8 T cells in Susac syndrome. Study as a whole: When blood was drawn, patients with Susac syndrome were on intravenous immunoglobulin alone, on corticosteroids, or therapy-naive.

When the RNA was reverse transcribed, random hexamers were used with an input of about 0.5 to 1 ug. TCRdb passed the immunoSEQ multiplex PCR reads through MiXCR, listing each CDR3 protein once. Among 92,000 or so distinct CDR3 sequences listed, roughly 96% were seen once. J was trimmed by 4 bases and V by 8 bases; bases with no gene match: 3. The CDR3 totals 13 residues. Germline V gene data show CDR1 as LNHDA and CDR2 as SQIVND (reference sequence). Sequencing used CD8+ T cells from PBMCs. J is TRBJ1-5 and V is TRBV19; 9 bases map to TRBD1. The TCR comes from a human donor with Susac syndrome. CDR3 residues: CASGDRANQPQHF. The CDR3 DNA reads TGTGCCAGTGGGGACAGGGCGAATCAGCCCCAGCATTTT.